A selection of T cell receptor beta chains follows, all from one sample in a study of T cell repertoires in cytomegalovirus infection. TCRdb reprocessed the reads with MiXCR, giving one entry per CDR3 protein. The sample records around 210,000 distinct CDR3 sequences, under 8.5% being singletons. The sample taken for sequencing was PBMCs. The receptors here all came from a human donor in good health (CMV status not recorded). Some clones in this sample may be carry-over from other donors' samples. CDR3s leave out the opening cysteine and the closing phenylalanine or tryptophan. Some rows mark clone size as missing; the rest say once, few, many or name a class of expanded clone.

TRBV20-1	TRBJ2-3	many	SARGPSTDTQY
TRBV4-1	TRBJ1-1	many	ASSQVLNVGPDTEAF
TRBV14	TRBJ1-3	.	ASRGFIWRGPGNTIY
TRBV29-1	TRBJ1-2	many	STGRGNYDGYT
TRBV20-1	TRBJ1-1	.	RVDRGPGNTEAF
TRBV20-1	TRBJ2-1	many	SARRRASSYNEQF
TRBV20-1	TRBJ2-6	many	SARLSSGANVLT
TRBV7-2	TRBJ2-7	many	ASSLGTGVSYEQY
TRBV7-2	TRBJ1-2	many	ASSRTSYGYT
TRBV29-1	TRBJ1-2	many	SVEELPTEGYT
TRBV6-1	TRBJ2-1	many	ASSEAPSGSYNEQF
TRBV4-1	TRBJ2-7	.	ASSQDFSGGSYEQY
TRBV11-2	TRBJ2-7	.	ASSSRQGERYEQY
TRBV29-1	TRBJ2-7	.	SVEPPGTGAWPGEQY
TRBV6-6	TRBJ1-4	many	DSSFVSLGEKLF
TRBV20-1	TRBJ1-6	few	SAHTGGANSPLH
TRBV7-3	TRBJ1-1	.	ASSSSPPGGTNTEAF
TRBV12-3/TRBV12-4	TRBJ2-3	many	ASSRRTDTQY
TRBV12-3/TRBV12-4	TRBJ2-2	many	ASSFSQLGELF
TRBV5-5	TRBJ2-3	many	ASSDRDRLGTDTQY
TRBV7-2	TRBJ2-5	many	ASSLESSGAETQY
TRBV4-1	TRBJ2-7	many	ASSQEITSSQQY
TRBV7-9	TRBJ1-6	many	ASSPGNNSPLH
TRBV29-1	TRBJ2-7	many	SVARGIHEQY
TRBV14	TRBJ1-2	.	ASSQGRGGPSGYT
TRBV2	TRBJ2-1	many	ASSGTKQF
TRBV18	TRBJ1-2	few	ASSPLPQTTAGNYGYT
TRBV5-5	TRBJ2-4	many	ASSLGGDPRGDIQY
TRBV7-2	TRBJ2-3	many	ASSSQGALADTQY
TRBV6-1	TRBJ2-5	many	ASTLPGGETQY
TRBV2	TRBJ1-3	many	ASSGPSVGNTIY
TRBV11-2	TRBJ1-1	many	ASSSRVSNTEAF
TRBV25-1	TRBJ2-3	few	ASRASGGEGVTQY
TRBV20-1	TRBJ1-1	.	SAKEGQASKAF
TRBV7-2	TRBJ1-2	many	ASSFLDRPYGYT
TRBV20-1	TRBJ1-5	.	SASQGMDSNQPQH
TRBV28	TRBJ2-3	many	ASSTPGGTDTQY
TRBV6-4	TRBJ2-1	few	ASSDSGLLSEQF
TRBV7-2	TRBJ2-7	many	ASSLNGGLTSEQY
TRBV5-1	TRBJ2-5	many	ASSLGLLGETQY
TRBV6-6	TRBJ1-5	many	ASRDSGQGRWNQPQH
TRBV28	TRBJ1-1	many	ASSRRAGRRTEAF
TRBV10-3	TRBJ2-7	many	AISDAGAQTYEQY
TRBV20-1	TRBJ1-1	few	SASTGGGLTEAF
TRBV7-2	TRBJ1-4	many	ASSLRPGQSNEKLF
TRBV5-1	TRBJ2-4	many	ASSRGDRENIQY
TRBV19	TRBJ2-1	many	ASSIDGNEQF
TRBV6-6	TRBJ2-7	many	ASSSMAYEQY
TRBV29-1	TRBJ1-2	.	SVEGWANNYGYT
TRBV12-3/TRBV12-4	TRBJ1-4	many	ASSFRQGAKLF